These 19 T cell receptor beta chains were all obtained from the same sample, sequenced in a study of blood T cell repertoires in COVID-19. Sequencing was performed with immunoSEQ multiplex PCR; in TCRdb, only in-frame clones are kept and a portion is missing. This repertoire shows some 300,000 clones, roughly 88% found once; its top ten account for around 0.9%. Sequencing was carried out using PBMCs or T cells enriched from blood (not recorded which). These receptor sequences come from a woman in her 30s who had recovered from COVID-19.

The chain employs TRBV16 and TRBJ1-2; D may be TRBD1 (5 bases). The germline V gene has CDR1 KGHSY and CDR2 FQNENV. The CDR3 length is 15 residues. With 4 bases removed from V and 4 bases from J, the gap between germline ends came to 16 bases. Written as DNA, the CDR3 is TGTGCCAGCAGCCCGACAGTTTCATCACCCTATGGCTACACCTTC. This codes for CASSPTVSSPYGYTF.

CDR3 amino acids: CSVTANRDREWDGYTF. In DNA, the CDR3 is TGCAGCGTGACCGCGAACCGGGACAGGGAATGGGATGGCTACACCTTC. The chain links TRBV29-1 to TRBJ1-2, with 9 nucleotides matching TRBD1. CDR1 is SQVTM and CDR2 is ANQGSEA in the germline V gene. The CDR3 is 16 amino acids. After removal of 6 bases from V and 6 bases from J, the junction contained 17 bases not matched to a gene.

The gene calls are TRBV28 and TRBJ1-2; TRBD1 matches 12 bases. The CDR3 totals 17 residues. CDR1 and CDR2 (germline): MDHEN, SYDVKM. J was trimmed by 0 bases and V by 5 bases; bases with no gene match: 7. This CDR3 reads CASSPRGQGASNYGYTF. The DNA of the CDR3 is TGTGCCAGCAGTCCTCGGGGACAGGGGGCCTCTAACTATGGCTACACCTTC.

V gene TRBV12-3 or TRBV12-4 combines with J gene TRBJ2-7, with D unresolved. The V end lost 9 bases, the J end lost 6 bases, and 15 bases lay between the germline ends. The CDR3 is 12 residues long. CDR3 coding DNA: TGTGCCAGTGGGTGGAACCCGGGCGAGCAGTACTTC. It codes for CASGWNPGEQYF.

The gene calls are TRBV12-3 or TRBV12-4 and TRBJ2-3; D not resolved. The V end was cut by 6 bases, the J end by 3 bases, with 4 bases between. The length of the CDR3 is 11 residues. CDR3 protein: CASSQTDTQYF. As DNA, the CDR3 is TGTGCCAGCAGCCAAACAGATACGCAGTATTTT.

The chain couples TRBV28 to TRBJ1-4; TRBD1 aligns across 7 bases. The CDR3 runs 13 residues. Germline loops: CDR1 MDHEN, CDR2 SYDVKM. V gave up 6 bases and J gave up 5 bases; unmatched junction bases: 3. The CDR3 DNA is TGTGCCAGCAGCAGGGGGTCAAATGAAAAACTGTTTTTT. Amino acids: CASSRGSNEKLFF.

The V gene is TRBV9, the J gene TRBJ2-1; a possible D gene is TRBD2 (5 bases). Germline V gene sequence: CDR1 SGDLS, CDR2 YYNGEE. V shed 3 bases and J shed 6 bases, with 16 bases lying between them. The CDR3 length is 15 residues. The CDR3 spells CASSAPGAGGNEQFF. CDR3 nucleotides: TGTGCCAGCAGCGCCCCGGGCGCGGGTGGCAATGAGCAGTTCTTC.

The chain recombines TRBV7-2 with TRBJ1-1; TRBD1 matches 9 bases. V gave up 11 bases and J gave up 8 bases; unmatched junction bases: 12. Germline V gives CDR1 SGHTA, CDR2 FQGNSA. CDR3 size: 13 residues. The chain's CDR3 is CAWRLGQGREAFF. The CDR3 coding sequence is TGTGCCTGGAGACTTGGACAGGGGAGAGAAGCTTTCTTT. Full variable domain (missing parts from reference TRBV7-2 and TRBJ1-1): GAGVSQSPSNKVTEKGKDVELRCDPISGHTALYWYRQSLGQGLEFLIYFQGNSAPDKSGLPSDRFSAERTGGSVSTLTIQRTQQEDSAVYLCAWRLGQGREAFFGQGTRLTVV.

The rearrangement uses TRBV25-1 and TRBJ2-7, with D maybe TRBD2 (6 bases). The CDR3 covers 14 residues. CDR1 is MGHDK, CDR2 SYGVNS, per germline. Trimming stripped 8 bases from V and 2 bases from J, with 16 bases between. CDR3 in DNA: TGTGCCAGCGGAGAGGGAGGAGTGACCTACGAGCAGTACTTC. Translation: CASGEGGVTYEQYF.

V and J are TRBV4-1 and TRBJ2-1, with 7 bases matching TRBD2. The germline gives CDR1 MGHRA, CDR2 YSYEKL. The CDR3 runs 19 residues. V shed 2 bases, J shed 3 bases, and the junction held 16 bases outside the gene matches. CDR3 region: CASSQFSPGGRLDYNEQFF. CDR3 DNA sequence: TGCGCCAGCAGCCAATTCTCCCCGGGAGGAAGGCTCGACTACAATGAGCAGTTCTTC.

CDR3 DNA: TGTGCCAGCAGCCAAGATCCCTCCCCAAGCAAGTACTTC. Translation gives CASSQDPSPSKYF. The chain recombines TRBV3-1 (or the pseudogene TRBV3-2) with TRBJ2-4; D is unclear. Germline CDR1 is LGHDT and CDR2 is YNNKEL (reference sequence). The CDR3 length is 13 residues. V lost 0 bases to trimming and J lost 14 bases, with 14 bases between them.

The genes are TRBV19 and TRBJ2-5; 11 bases fit TRBD1. Germline assignment: CDR1 LNHDA and CDR2 SQIVND (reference sequence). The CDR3 has 16 amino acids. The junction had 8 bases not matched to a gene; V was cut back by 5 bases and J by 3 bases. The CDR3 spells CASSARDRGGEETQYF. The DNA for the CDR3 is TGTGCCAGTAGTGCCCGGGACAGGGGGGGAGAAGAGACCCAGTACTTC.

Regarding this clone: Other DNA variants within this sample encode the same CDR3. V gene TRBV5-1 combines with J gene TRBJ1-4; no clear D. This CDR3 has 15 amino acids. Deletions cut 0 bases from V and 2 bases from J, with 8 bases between. Germline-derived CDR1 and CDR2 are SGHRS and YFSETQ. DNA for the CDR3: TGCGCCAGCAGCTTGGGCGCCGCCACTAATGAAAAACTGTTTTTT. Protein product: CASSLGAATNEKLFF. Variable domain in full (rest from reference TRBV5-1 and TRBJ1-4): KAGVTQTPRYLIKTRGQQVTLSCSPISGHRSVSWYQQTPGQGLQFLFEYFSETQRNKGNFPGRFSGRQFSNSRSEMNVSTLELGDSALYLCASSLGAATNEKLFFGSGTQLSVL.

The genes are TRBV27 and TRBJ2-1; no clear D gene. Trimming removed 8 bases at V and 8 bases at J, with 13 bases between. CDR1 is MNHEY and CDR2 is SMNVEV in the germline V gene (reference sequence). CDR3 length equals 12 residues. In nucleotides, the CDR3 is TGTGCCAGCGGCCCCGGGTCGGATGAGCAGTTCTTC. It specifies CASGPGSDEQFF.

V usage is TRBV5-1 and J usage is TRBJ2-5; D possibly corresponds to TRBD1 (5 bases). CDR1 is SGHRS, CDR2 YFSETQ, per germline. Trimming pared 3 bases from V and 0 bases from J, leaving 6 bases between. This CDR3 comprises 13 residues. In DNA, the CDR3 is TGCGCCAGCAGCTCGGACAACCAAGAGACCCAGTACTTC. Protein: CASSSDNQETQYF. The complete variable domain, with remaining parts taken from reference TRBV5-1 and TRBJ2-5, reads KAGVTQTPRYLIKTRGQQVTLSCSPISGHRSVSWYQQTPGQGLQFLFEYFSETQRNKGNFPGRFSGRQFSNSRSEMNVSTLELGDSALYLCASSSDNQETQYFGPGTRLLVL.

This clone showed up just once. The chain recombines TRBV6-5 with TRBJ2-7; D possibly corresponds to TRBD1 (6 bases). This CDR3 is 12 amino acids long. V was cut by 6 bases and J by 3 bases, with 9 bases left in between. The germline V gene has CDR1 MNHEY and CDR2 SVGAGI. The CDR3 loop reads CASSVGHYEQYF. DNA for the CDR3: TGTGCCAGCAGCGTGGGACACTACGAGCAGTACTTC.

The rearrangement uses TRBV3-1 (or the pseudogene TRBV3-2) and TRBJ1-4, with 10 bases identical to TRBD1. J gave up 5 bases and V 2 bases, and 2 bases lay outside the gene matches. The CDR3 loop spans 15 amino acids. Germline CDR1 LGHDT, CDR2 YNNKEL (reference sequence). CDR3 bases: TGTGCCAGCAGCCAATGGACAGGGGGGAATGAAAAACTGTTTTTT. It specifies CASSQWTGGNEKLFF.

The chain carries TRBV7-2 and TRBJ2-7, with 13 bases lining up with TRBD2. With 3 bases clipped from V and 0 bases from J, the junction kept 5 bases outside the gene matches. The CDR3 runs 17 residues. Germline V gives CDR1 SGHTA, CDR2 FQGNSA. The CDR3 is CASSFTSGGVSSYEQYF. CDR3 bases: TGTGCCAGCAGCTTTACTAGCGGGGGGGTGAGCTCCTACGAGCAGTACTTC.

This clone was counted between two and nine times. The genes are TRBV30 and TRBJ2-1, with D perhaps TRBD1 (6 bases). The V end lost 5 bases, the J end lost 0 bases, and 23 bases lay between the germline ends. In germline, CDR1 is GTSNPN, CDR2 SVGIG (reference sequence). This CDR3 spans 18 amino acids. The CDR3 sequence: CAWDGAGVSTSSYNEQFF. As DNA, the CDR3 is TGTGCCTGGGACGGGGCAGGGGTATCCACCAGCTCCTACAATGAGCAGTTCTTC.